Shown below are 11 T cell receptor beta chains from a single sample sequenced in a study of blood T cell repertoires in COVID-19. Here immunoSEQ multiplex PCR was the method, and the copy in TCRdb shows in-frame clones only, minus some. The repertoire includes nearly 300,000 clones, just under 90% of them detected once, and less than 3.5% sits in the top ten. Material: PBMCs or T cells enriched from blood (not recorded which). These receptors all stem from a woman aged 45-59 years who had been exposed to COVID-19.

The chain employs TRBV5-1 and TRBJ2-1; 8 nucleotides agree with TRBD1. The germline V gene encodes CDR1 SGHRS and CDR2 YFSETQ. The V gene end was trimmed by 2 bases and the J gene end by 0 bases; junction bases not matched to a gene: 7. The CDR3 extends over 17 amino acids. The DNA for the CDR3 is TGCGCCAGCAGCTTCACTGACAGGGGCGACTCCTACAATGAGCAGTTCTTC. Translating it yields CASSFTDRGDSYNEQFF.

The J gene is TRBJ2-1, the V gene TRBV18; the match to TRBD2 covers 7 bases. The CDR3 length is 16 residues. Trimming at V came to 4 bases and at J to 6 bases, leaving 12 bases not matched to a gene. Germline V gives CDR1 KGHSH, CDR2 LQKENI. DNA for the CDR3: TGTGCCAGCTCACACCTCACTAGCGCCCCAGGCAATGAGCAGTTCTTC. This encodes CASSHLTSAPGNEQFF.

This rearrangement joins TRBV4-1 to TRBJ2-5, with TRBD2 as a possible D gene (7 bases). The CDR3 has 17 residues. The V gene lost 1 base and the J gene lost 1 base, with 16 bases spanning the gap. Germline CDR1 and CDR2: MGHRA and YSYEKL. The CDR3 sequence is CASSQGVGGGRQETQYF. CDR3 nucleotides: TGCGCCAGCAGCCAAGGTGTCGGCGGGGGCCGCCAAGAGACCCAGTACTTC.

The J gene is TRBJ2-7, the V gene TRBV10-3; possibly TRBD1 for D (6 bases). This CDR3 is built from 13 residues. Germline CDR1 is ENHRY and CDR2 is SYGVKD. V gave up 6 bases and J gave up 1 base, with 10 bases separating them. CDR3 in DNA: TGTGCCATCAGCCACAGGGAGTCCTACGAGCAGTACTTC. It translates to CAISHRESYEQYF.

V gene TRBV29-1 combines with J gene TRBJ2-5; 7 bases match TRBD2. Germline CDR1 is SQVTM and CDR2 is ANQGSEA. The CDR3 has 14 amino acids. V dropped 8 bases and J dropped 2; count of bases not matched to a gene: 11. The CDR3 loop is CSPTRGVGQETQYF. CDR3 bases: TGCAGCCCTACCCGGGGGGTTGGACAAGAGACCCAGTACTTC.

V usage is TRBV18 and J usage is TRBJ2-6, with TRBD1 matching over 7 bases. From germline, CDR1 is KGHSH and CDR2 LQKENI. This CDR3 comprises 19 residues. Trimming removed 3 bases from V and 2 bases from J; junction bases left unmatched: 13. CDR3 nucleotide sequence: TGTGCCAGCTCACCTTCGAATCGACAGGGAGAGACTGGGGCCAACGTCCTGACTTTC. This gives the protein CASSPSNRQGETGANVLTF.

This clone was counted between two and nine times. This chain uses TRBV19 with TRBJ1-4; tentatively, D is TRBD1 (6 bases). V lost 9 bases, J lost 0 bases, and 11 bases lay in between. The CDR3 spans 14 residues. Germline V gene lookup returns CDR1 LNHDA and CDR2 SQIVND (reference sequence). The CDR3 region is CASKGGTTNEKLFF. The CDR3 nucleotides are TGTGCCAGCAAGGGGGGGACAACTAATGAAAAACTGTTTTTT.

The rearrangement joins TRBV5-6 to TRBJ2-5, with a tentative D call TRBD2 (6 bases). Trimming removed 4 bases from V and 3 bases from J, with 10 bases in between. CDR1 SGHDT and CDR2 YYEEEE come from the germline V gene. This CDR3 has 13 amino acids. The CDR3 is CASSPGGKETQYF. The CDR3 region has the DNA TGTGCCAGCAGCCCCGGGGGAAAAGAGACCCAGTACTTC.

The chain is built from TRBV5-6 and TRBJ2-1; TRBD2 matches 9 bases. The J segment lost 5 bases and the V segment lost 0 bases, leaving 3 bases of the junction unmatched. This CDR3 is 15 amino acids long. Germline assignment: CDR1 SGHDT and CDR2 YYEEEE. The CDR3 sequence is CASSLERGAHNEQFF. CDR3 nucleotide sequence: TGTGCCAGCAGCTTGGAGCGGGGGGCCCACAATGAGCAGTTCTTC.

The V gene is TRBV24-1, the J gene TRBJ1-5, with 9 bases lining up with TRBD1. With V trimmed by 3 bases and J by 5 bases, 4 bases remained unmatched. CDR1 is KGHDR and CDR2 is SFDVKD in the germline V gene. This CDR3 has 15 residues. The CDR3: CATSDPGTGHQPQHF. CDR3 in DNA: TGTGCCACCAGTGATCCCGGGACAGGGCATCAGCCCCAGCATTTT.

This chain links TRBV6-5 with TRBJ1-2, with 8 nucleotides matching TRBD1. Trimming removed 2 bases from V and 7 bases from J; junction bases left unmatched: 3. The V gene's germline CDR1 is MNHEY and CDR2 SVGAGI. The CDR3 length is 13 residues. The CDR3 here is CASSYEDRVGYTF. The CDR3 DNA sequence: TGTGCCAGCAGTTACGAGGACAGGGTTGGCTACACCTTC.